A single sample is the source of the 4 T cell receptor beta chains below, sequenced in a study of blood T cell repertoires in COVID-19. Only in-frame clones appear in the TCRdb table, and some are missing; sequencing was by immunoSEQ multiplex PCR. The table includes around 180,000 clones, roughly 84% detected once. The sample was peripheral blood. The receptors shown here come from a person aged 70 to 85 with COVID-19, enrolled during active disease.

This chain connects TRBV7-8 to TRBJ2-5; TRBD2 agrees at 10 bases. V shed 5 bases and J 0 bases; nucleotides not matched to a gene: 9. Germline-derived CDR1 and CDR2 are SGHVS and FQNEAQ. This CDR3 has 17 amino acids. The DNA of the CDR3 is TGTGCCAGCAGCGCATTGACTAGCGGGCCTCACCAAGAGACCCAGTACTTC. Its translation is CASSALTSGPHQETQYF.

The V call is TRBV6-5, the J call TRBJ1-4; TRBD1 matches 7 bases. CDR1 MNHEY and CDR2 SVGAGI come from the germline V gene. J was trimmed by 8 bases and V by 2 bases; bases with no gene match: 8. The CDR3 is 15 amino acids. CDR3 loop: CASSYDRDGFEKLFF. The CDR3 DNA reads as TGTGCCAGCAGTTACGACAGGGACGGATTCGAAAAACTGTTTTTT.

The chain combines TRBV6-5 with TRBJ2-5, with 7 nucleotides matching TRBD1. J was trimmed by 2 bases and V by 5 bases; bases with no gene match: 5. The CDR3 covers 14 residues. The germline V gene has CDR1 MNHEY and CDR2 SVGAGI. CDR3 region: CASSPRDRQETQYF. CDR3 sequence (DNA): TGTGCCAGCAGTCCCCGGGACAGACAAGAGACCCAGTACTTC.

The genes are TRBV4-1 and TRBJ1-5; D is possibly TRBD1 (5 bases). The CDR3 length is 14 residues. V shed 7 bases and J shed 3 bases, with 13 bases lying between them. CDR1 is MGHRA, CDR2 YSYEKL, per germline. The CDR3 nucleotides read TGCGCCAGCACAGAGACAGCTGCCAATCAGCCCCAGCATTTT. It translates to CASTETAANQPQHF.